This entry lists 4 T cell receptor beta chains sequenced from one sample in a study of shared clonotypes between healthy human individuals. Repertoires were generated with immunoSEQ multiplex PCR, while TCRdb's copy carries only in-frame clones and drops some. The sample yields about 2.3 million clones, approximately 93% seen once. Sequencing used naive CD4+ T cells from PBMCs. This sample's subset: CD45RA+ positively selected. All receptors derive from a young man in good health. Some clones in this sample may be carry-over from other donors' samples.

J is TRBJ2-7 and V is TRBV4-3, with 7 bases matching TRBD1. Germline CDR1 is LGHNA and CDR2 is YSLEER. The CDR3 is made up of 18 amino acids. J gave up 1 base and V 1 base, and 13 bases lay outside the gene matches. CDR3: CASSQAAKGALESYEQYF. CDR3 bases: TGCGCCAGCAGCCAAGCGGCTAAGGGGGCATTGGAATCCTACGAGCAGTACTTC.

This clone occurred a few times. The genes are TRBV9 and TRBJ1-1; 9 bases fit TRBD1. Germline V gene lookup returns CDR1 SGDLS and CDR2 YYNGEE. The CDR3 runs 15 residues. V was clipped by 1 base and J by 1 base; unmatched bases: 2. The CDR3 loop is CASSVRQGGNTEAFF. The CDR3 DNA sequence: TGTGCCAGCAGCGTACGACAGGGGGGGAACACTGAAGCTTTCTTT.

The CDR3 loop is CASSLGGPSSPETQYF. The CDR3 DNA reads as TGCGCCAGCAGCTTGGGAGGGCCCAGTTCCCCAGAGACCCAGTACTTC. The V and J genes are TRBV5-1 and TRBJ2-5, with D possibly TRBD2 on 5 matching bases. This CDR3 spans 16 amino acids. Germline values: CDR1 SGHRS, CDR2 YFSETQ. Trimming stripped 0 bases from V and 4 bases from J, with 16 bases between.

The rearrangement uses TRBV6-1 and TRBJ2-5; 9 bases are shared with TRBD1. The J segment lost 2 bases and the V segment lost 5 bases, leaving 6 bases of the junction unmatched. CDR1 is MNHNS, CDR2 SASEGT, per germline. This CDR3 has 15 amino acids. CDR3 region: CASSQRDRGQETQYF. CDR3 in DNA: TGTGCCAGCAGTCAAAGAGACAGGGGGCAAGAGACCCAGTACTTC.